What follows is one TCR beta chain and its context. Its target is unknown. A single record per CDR3 protein comes from TCRdb applying MiXCR to the reads. The data hold around 300,000 distinct CDR3 sequences, with less than 25% observed a single time. The germline gives CDR1 DFQATT, CDR2 SNEGSKA (reference sequence). V dropped 0 bases and J dropped 4 bases, with 10 bases sitting between them. The CDR3 runs to 14 residues. This record comes from a study of T cell repertoires in cytomegalovirus infection. Overall study findings and caveats: Clonotype analysis showed dominance of the ex vivo response by HLA-C-restricted CMV-specific TCR beta clonotypes.

The chain links TRBV20-1 to TRBJ2-1; perhaps TRBD2 as D (6 bases). This sample comprised cultured PBMCs, obtained from culture after CMV antigen stimulation. The source of this sequence is a human donor in good health (CMV status not recorded). Some clones in this sample may be carry-over from other donors' samples. The CDR3 nucleotides are TGCAGTGCTAGAGATTTCGCGGGATACAATGAGCAGTTCTTC. It translates to CSARDFAGYNEQFF.